The rows below give T cell receptor beta chains drawn from one sample of a study of cytomegalovirus exposure and HLA in healthy donors. Here immunoSEQ multiplex PCR was the method, and the copy in TCRdb shows in-frame clones only, minus some. Of about 170,000 clones detected, approximately 80% appear once; the ten largest clones hold about 0.69%. Material: PBMCs. These TCRs come from a female donor in good health and CMV-seronegative. CDR3s include the opening cysteine and the closing phenylalanine or tryptophan. The order of the fields is V gene, J gene, D gene, clone size, CDR3 protein, CDR3 DNA. The D gene is left open where the match is weak. Not every row has a clone size; where given, it reads once, few, many or a size class.

v_call: TRBV30; j_call: TRBJ1-3; d_call: TRBD1; clone_size: -; cdr3_aa: CAWSVSGTGLSGNTIYF; cdr3_nt: TGTGCCTGGAGTGTAAGTGGGACAGGCCTCTCTGGAAACACCATATATTTT
v_call: TRBV9; j_call: TRBJ2-7; d_call: TRBD1; clone_size: -; cdr3_aa: CASSVGQGALEQYF; cdr3_nt: TGTGCCAGCAGCGTAGGACAGGGGGCGCTTGAGCAGTACTTC
v_call: TRBV19; j_call: TRBJ2-6; d_call: TRBD1; clone_size: -; cdr3_aa: CASSIHRQGQGAYGANVLTF; cdr3_nt: TGTGCCAGTAGTATTCACCGCCAGGGACAGGGGGCTTATGGGGCCAACGTCCTGACTTTC
v_call: TRBV9; j_call: TRBJ2-3; d_call: -; clone_size: -; cdr3_aa: CASSVERADTQYF; cdr3_nt: TGTGCCAGCAGCGTAGAAAGAGCGGATACGCAGTATTTT
v_call: TRBV11-1; j_call: TRBJ2-5; d_call: -; clone_size: few; cdr3_aa: CASSSQGWQETQYF; cdr3_nt: TGTGCCAGCAGCTCACAGGGTTGGCAAGAGACCCAGTACTTC
v_call: TRBV4-3; j_call: TRBJ2-1; d_call: TRBD2; clone_size: -; cdr3_aa: CASSQGLAVYNEQFF; cdr3_nt: TGCGCCAGCAGCCAAGGACTAGCGGTATACAATGAGCAGTTCTTC
v_call: TRBV25-1; j_call: TRBJ2-4; d_call: -; clone_size: -; cdr3_aa: CASSERVKNSQYF; cdr3_nt: TGTGCCAGCAGTGAGAGAGTCAAAAACAGTCAGTACTTC
v_call: TRBV4-2; j_call: TRBJ2-7; d_call: TRBD2; clone_size: -; cdr3_aa: CASSNGGEDEQYF; cdr3_nt: TGTGCCAGCAGTAACGGGGGGGAAGACGAGCAGTACTTC
v_call: TRBV10-3; j_call: TRBJ2-7; d_call: -; clone_size: -; cdr3_aa: CAIRGEEQYF; cdr3_nt: TGTGCCATCAGGGGAGAAGAGCAGTACTTC
v_call: TRBV5-6; j_call: TRBJ2-6; d_call: -; clone_size: -; cdr3_aa: CASSLRQASSGANGLTF; cdr3_nt: TGTGCCAGCAGCTTACGACAGGCAAGCTCTGGGGCCAACGGCCTGACTTTC
v_call: TRBV7-2; j_call: TRBJ1-6; d_call: TRBD1; clone_size: -; cdr3_aa: CASRRDSSYNSPLHF; cdr3_nt: TGTGCCAGCAGACGGGACAGCTCCTATAATTCACCCCTCCACTTT
v_call: TRBV5-4; j_call: TRBJ2-2; d_call: TRBD2; clone_size: once; cdr3_aa: CASSHLAGVRNTGELFF; cdr3_nt: TGTGCCAGCAGCCACCTAGCGGGAGTAAGGAACACCGGGGAGCTGTTTTTT
v_call: TRBV29-1; j_call: TRBJ2-7; d_call: TRBD1; clone_size: few; cdr3_aa: CSVARQGRTYEQYF; cdr3_nt: TGCAGCGTTGCCCGACAGGGTCGAACCTACGAGCAGTACTTC
v_call: TRBV2; j_call: TRBJ2-5; d_call: TRBD2; clone_size: -; cdr3_aa: CASRRTSGVVQETQYF; cdr3_nt: TGTGCCAGCAGGAGGACTAGCGGGGTAGTTCAAGAGACCCAGTACTTC
v_call: TRBV9; j_call: TRBJ1-5; d_call: TRBD1; clone_size: -; cdr3_aa: CASSAGQGSNQPQHF; cdr3_nt: TGTGCCAGCAGCGCCGGACAGGGAAGCAATCAGCCCCAGCATTTT
v_call: TRBV6-5; j_call: TRBJ2-1; d_call: TRBD2; clone_size: -; cdr3_aa: CASSFIGLAGGTEQFF; cdr3_nt: TGTGCCAGCAGTTTCATCGGACTAGCGGGAGGTACTGAGCAGTTCTTC
v_call: TRBV4-1; j_call: TRBJ2-6; d_call: TRBD2; clone_size: -; cdr3_aa: CASSQESASGGAYGANGLTF; cdr3_nt: TGCGCCAGCAGCCAAGAATCGGCTAGCGGGGGGGCTTACGGGGCCAACGGCCTGACTTTC
v_call: TRBV6-5; j_call: TRBJ2-1; d_call: TRBD2; clone_size: few; cdr3_aa: CASSLTSGTYNEQFF; cdr3_nt: TGTGCCAGCAGCCTAACTAGCGGGACCTACAATGAGCAGTTCTTC
v_call: TRBV19; j_call: TRBJ2-7; d_call: -; clone_size: -; cdr3_aa: CASSSPGQSYEQYF; cdr3_nt: TGTGCCAGTAGTTCGCCTGGACAGTCCTACGAGCAGTACTTC
v_call: TRBV7-3; j_call: TRBJ2-2; d_call: TRBD2; clone_size: -; cdr3_aa: CASSRSGTNTGELFF; cdr3_nt: TGTGCCAGCAGCCGTAGCGGGACTAACACCGGGGAGCTGTTTTTT
v_call: TRBV28; j_call: TRBJ2-7; d_call: -; clone_size: -; cdr3_aa: CASSLGLGRLGEQYF; cdr3_nt: TGTGCCAGCAGTTTAGGCTTAGGGAGATTAGGCGAGCAGTACTTC
v_call: TRBV7-8; j_call: TRBJ2-7; d_call: TRBD1; clone_size: few; cdr3_aa: CASSILQGSGTYEQYF; cdr3_nt: TGTGCCAGCAGCATTCTACAGGGGAGTGGAACCTACGAGCAGTACTTC
v_call: TRBV30; j_call: TRBJ2-2; d_call: -; clone_size: -; cdr3_aa: CAWSEGEMGELFF; cdr3_nt: TGTGCCTGGAGTGAGGGGGAAATGGGGGAGCTGTTTTTT
v_call: TRBV6-6; j_call: TRBJ1-2; d_call: -; clone_size: -; cdr3_aa: CASSLNGSPDYGYTF; cdr3_nt: TGTGCCAGCAGTTTAAACGGGTCTCCAGATTATGGCTACACCTTC
v_call: TRBV11-3; j_call: TRBJ2-1; d_call: TRBD2; clone_size: -; cdr3_aa: CASSASGRGDEQFF; cdr3_nt: TGTGCCAGCAGTGCTAGCGGGAGAGGGGATGAGCAGTTCTTC
v_call: TRBV19; j_call: TRBJ2-1; d_call: TRBD1; clone_size: once; cdr3_aa: CASSIGLTGGTGNEQFF; cdr3_nt: TGTGCCAGTAGTATAGGATTGACAGGGGGCACAGGGAATGAGCAGTTCTTC
v_call: TRBV6-1; j_call: TRBJ1-2; d_call: -; clone_size: few; cdr3_aa: CASSDGAMASPIF; cdr3_nt: TGTGCCAGCAGTGATGGGGCTATGGCTTCACCCATCTTC
v_call: TRBV6-6; j_call: TRBJ2-7; d_call: -; clone_size: -; cdr3_aa: CASSSPGGRTTYEQYF; cdr3_nt: TGTGCCAGCAGTTCCCCCGGCGGCCGAACTACCTACGAGCAGTACTTC
v_call: TRBV5-6; j_call: TRBJ2-7; d_call: -; clone_size: -; cdr3_aa: CASSLAGTADLEDYEQYF; cdr3_nt: TGTGCCAGCAGCTTGGCCGGGACTGCCGACTTAGAAGACTACGAGCAGTACTTC
v_call: TRBV27; j_call: TRBJ2-7; d_call: TRBD2; clone_size: -; cdr3_aa: CASRLIGGSEQYF; cdr3_nt: TGTGCCAGCAGATTAATCGGGGGGTCCGAGCAGTACTTC
v_call: TRBV10-3; j_call: TRBJ2-2; d_call: TRBD1; clone_size: -; cdr3_aa: CAISESLGDRVTGELFF; cdr3_nt: TGTGCCATCAGTGAGTCTTTGGGGGACAGGGTCACCGGGGAGCTGTTTTTT
v_call: TRBV6-5; j_call: TRBJ2-7; d_call: TRBD1; clone_size: once; cdr3_aa: CASRGQGLGEQYF; cdr3_nt: TGTGCCAGCAGGGGACAGGGACTGGGGGAGCAGTACTTC